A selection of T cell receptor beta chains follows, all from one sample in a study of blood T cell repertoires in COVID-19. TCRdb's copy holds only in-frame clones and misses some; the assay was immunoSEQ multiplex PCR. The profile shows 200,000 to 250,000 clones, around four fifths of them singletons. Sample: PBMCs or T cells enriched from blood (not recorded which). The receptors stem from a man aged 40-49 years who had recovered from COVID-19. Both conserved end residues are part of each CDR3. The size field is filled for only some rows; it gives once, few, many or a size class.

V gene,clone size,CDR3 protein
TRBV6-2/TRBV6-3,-,CASSSPGESSYNSPLHF
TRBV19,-,CASSMIQGTAQPQHF
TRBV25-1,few,CASRGTGWEQYF
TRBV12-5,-,CASGTGHNSPLHF
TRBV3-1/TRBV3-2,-,CASSQGRQGGGYTF
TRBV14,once,CASSQGHTPNYGYTF
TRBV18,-,CASSRVGIMGGTEAFF
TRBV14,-,CASSQSRGPQHF
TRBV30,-,CAWSSRDRAVGYTF
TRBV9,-,CASSVDPTGDGYTF
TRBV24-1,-,CATSDRTGSGHEQFF
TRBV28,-,CASSSVFEGYEAFF
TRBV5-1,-,CASSSGGLAGGTDTQYF
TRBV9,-,CASSTLGQGGNEQFF
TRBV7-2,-,CASSPETGVETQYF
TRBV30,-,CAWSVSRGYQPQHF
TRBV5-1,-,CASSLGAGTGDNSPLHF
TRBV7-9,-,CASSLRGGPNTGELFF
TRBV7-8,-,CASSFFRAGGSGANVLTF
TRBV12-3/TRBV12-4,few,CASTLREDEQFF
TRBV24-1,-,CATRGPGNTIYF
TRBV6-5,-,CASTPAPGRHEQYF
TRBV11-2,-,CASSMDSPSGRQTQYF
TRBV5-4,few,CASSLGRGQEKLFF
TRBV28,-,CASSHLDSGNGETQYF
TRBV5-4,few,CASKGPGEDYGYTF
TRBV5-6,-,CASSLEGSQETQYF
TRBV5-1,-,CASSARDRDENGYTF
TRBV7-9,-,CASSWGLAASTDTQYF
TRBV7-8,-,CASRQTAGSPSGGTYEQYF
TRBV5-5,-,CASSLAGGSLYF
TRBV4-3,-,CASSSTLAGGTDTQYF
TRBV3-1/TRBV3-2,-,CASSPRTGELFF
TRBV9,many,CASSVGPGSNTGELFF
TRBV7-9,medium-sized,CASSYGTDLNYGYTF
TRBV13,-,CASSLGPGDSTDTQYF
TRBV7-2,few,CASSLGTQSYNEQFF
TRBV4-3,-,CASSQPGTGRGDTGELFF
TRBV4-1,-,CASSQDLIRGYGYTF
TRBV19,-,CASSIGAGAQSTDTQYF
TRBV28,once,CATLSGGQNIQYF
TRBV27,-,CASSVDSATNEKLFF
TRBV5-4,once,CASSLPGTRGAQETQYF
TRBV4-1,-,CASSPLSGRAGDTQYF
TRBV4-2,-,CASSQQWTDNYGYTF
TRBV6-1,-,CASSRGGGENSPLHF
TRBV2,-,CATSGQGADEQYF
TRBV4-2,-,CASTPLTGLTQSSTEAFF
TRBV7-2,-,CASSPSRLEYEQFF
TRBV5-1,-,CASSLGPSGVGGELFF
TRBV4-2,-,CASSQDIPGQSTDTQYF
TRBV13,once,CASSSPPGTGINEQFF
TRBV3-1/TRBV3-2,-,CASSPSSGSPLHF
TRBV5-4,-,CASSLEQGGTGELFF
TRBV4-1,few,CASSQGSGMYNEQFF